These T cell receptor beta chains were read from a single sample in a study of T cell responses to AZD1222 COVID-19 vaccine. Clones were read by immunoSEQ multiplex PCR, and TCRdb kept only the in-frame ones, dropping some. The data show 130,000 or so clones, with 84% seen just once and around a quarter held by the top ten. The specimen was peripheral blood, collected 28 days after the second AZD1222 dose. These TCRs come from an adult who received the AZD1222 COVID-19 vaccine. Each CDR3 is given without its conserved first and last residue. A D gene is named only where the DNA matches it firmly.

d_call: .
v_call: TRBV28
j_call: TRBJ2-3
cdr3_aa: ASSLLAEISTDTQY

d_call: .
v_call: TRBV7-2
j_call: TRBJ2-2
cdr3_aa: ASSPLRGGELF

d_call: .
v_call: TRBV6-5
j_call: TRBJ1-5
cdr3_aa: ASSYGEGQPQH

d_call: .
v_call: TRBV7-8
j_call: TRBJ1-2
cdr3_aa: ASSSPRFGSDYGYT

d_call: TRBD1
v_call: TRBV4-3
j_call: TRBJ1-4
cdr3_aa: ASSQEEGQGRKLF

d_call: .
v_call: TRBV6-5
j_call: TRBJ2-5
cdr3_aa: ASSSWGAKTQY

d_call: TRBD1
v_call: TRBV7-9
j_call: TRBJ1-6
cdr3_aa: ASSLDRVILH

d_call: TRBD2
v_call: TRBV19
j_call: TRBJ2-5
cdr3_aa: ASSIDGAGGSQTQY

d_call: .
v_call: TRBV7-8
j_call: TRBJ1-1
cdr3_aa: ASIPRRFGSMNTEAF

d_call: TRBD2
v_call: TRBV10-2
j_call: TRBJ2-1
cdr3_aa: ASTPLATSIEQF

d_call: .
v_call: TRBV5-1
j_call: TRBJ1-4
cdr3_aa: ASRRIGQVNEKLF

d_call: .
v_call: TRBV18
j_call: TRBJ1-1
cdr3_aa: ASSPSREGAF

d_call: .
v_call: TRBV7-9
j_call: TRBJ1-4
cdr3_aa: ASSPGRRGEKLF

d_call: .
v_call: TRBV9
j_call: TRBJ1-2
cdr3_aa: ASSVSPSVSGYT

d_call: .
v_call: TRBV27
j_call: TRBJ1-1
cdr3_aa: ATLPGNTEAF

d_call: TRBD1
v_call: TRBV2
j_call: TRBJ2-7
cdr3_aa: ATVTGESYEQY

d_call: .
v_call: TRBV3-1/TRBV3-2
j_call: TRBJ1-2
cdr3_aa: ASSQEAENNYGYT

d_call: .
v_call: TRBV19
j_call: TRBJ1-2
cdr3_aa: ASRGGLLYGYT

d_call: TRBD2
v_call: TRBV6-2/TRBV6-3
j_call: TRBJ2-3
cdr3_aa: ASSLGTSGGATDTQY

d_call: .
v_call: TRBV7-3
j_call: TRBJ2-3
cdr3_aa: ASSLGGAADTQY

d_call: .
v_call: TRBV24-1
j_call: TRBJ1-5
cdr3_aa: ATSDSLSWQPQH

d_call: .
v_call: TRBV7-9
j_call: TRBJ1-5
cdr3_aa: ASSLSNQPQH

d_call: TRBD2
v_call: TRBV7-8
j_call: TRBJ2-7
cdr3_aa: ASSWTSGDYEQY

d_call: .
v_call: TRBV28
j_call: TRBJ1-5
cdr3_aa: ASSRTDSNQPQH

d_call: .
v_call: TRBV5-1
j_call: TRBJ2-1
cdr3_aa: ASSLEMGRMHNEQF

d_call: TRBD1
v_call: TRBV5-1
j_call: TRBJ2-7
cdr3_aa: ASSSLPGQGRNEQY

d_call: .
v_call: TRBV11-2
j_call: TRBJ1-5
cdr3_aa: ASSATGSNQPQH

d_call: .
v_call: TRBV5-1
j_call: TRBJ2-1
cdr3_aa: ASISGLGGLSFNEQF

d_call: TRBD2
v_call: TRBV9
j_call: TRBJ2-3
cdr3_aa: ASSSQSGGRVDTQY

d_call: .
v_call: TRBV7-7
j_call: TRBJ1-1
cdr3_aa: ASSFTANTEAF

d_call: TRBD1
v_call: TRBV5-5
j_call: TRBJ1-6
cdr3_aa: ASSPQGDRNNSPLH

d_call: .
v_call: TRBV3-1/TRBV3-2
j_call: TRBJ1-6
cdr3_aa: ASSQDWSPNPLH

d_call: TRBD2
v_call: TRBV11-3
j_call: TRBJ2-1
cdr3_aa: ASSSRSGGTSYNEQF

d_call: .
v_call: TRBV28
j_call: TRBJ2-1
cdr3_aa: ASRENSVEQF

d_call: TRBD1
v_call: TRBV7-2
j_call: TRBJ1-2
cdr3_aa: ASSPGTGINYGYT

d_call: .
v_call: TRBV30
j_call: TRBJ1-5
cdr3_aa: AWNRDNQPQH

d_call: TRBD1
v_call: TRBV7-9
j_call: TRBJ2-7
cdr3_aa: ASSLLRTGSGEQY

d_call: .
v_call: TRBV6-2/TRBV6-3
j_call: TRBJ2-5
cdr3_aa: ASSYFGLGGIDQETQY

d_call: TRBD1
v_call: TRBV11-3
j_call: TRBJ2-7
cdr3_aa: ASSVSGTAYGQY

d_call: TRBD2
v_call: TRBV27
j_call: TRBJ2-4
cdr3_aa: ASSPREGIQY

d_call: TRBD1
v_call: TRBV19
j_call: TRBJ1-2
cdr3_aa: ASSQTGNYGYT

d_call: .
v_call: TRBV4-2
j_call: TRBJ1-6
cdr3_aa: ASSQVYKGQSSYNSPLH

d_call: .
v_call: TRBV30
j_call: TRBJ1-4
cdr3_aa: AWEGDSKEKLF

d_call: TRBD1
v_call: TRBV14
j_call: TRBJ2-1
cdr3_aa: ASSPRDSYNEQF

d_call: .
v_call: TRBV6-5
j_call: TRBJ2-3
cdr3_aa: ATRVGDTQY

d_call: .
v_call: TRBV15
j_call: TRBJ1-1
cdr3_aa: ATSRDVMNTEAF

d_call: .
v_call: TRBV7-2
j_call: TRBJ1-5
cdr3_aa: ASSLVAGNRQPQH

d_call: TRBD2
v_call: TRBV11-2
j_call: TRBJ2-2
cdr3_aa: ESLGEGTGELF

d_call: .
v_call: TRBV5-1
j_call: TRBJ2-3
cdr3_aa: ASSFGRRLDTQY

d_call: .
v_call: TRBV4-1
j_call: TRBJ1-6
cdr3_aa: ASSQVQGDNSPLH